This entry lists 26 T cell receptor beta chains sequenced from one sample in a study of regulatory T cells in long-lasting Graves disease. Time point of the sample: newly diagnosed GD, antithyroid drugs for less than 3 months. PBMC RNA served as the TCR library source. Construction of the TCR beta libraries employed iRepertoire HTBI primers in conjunction with Arm-PCR of CDR3 regions. MiXCR, applied by TCRdb to the multiplex PCR reads, yields one record per CDR3 protein. This sample has some 340,000 distinct CDR3 sequences, with about 10% found just once. These sequences were also reported in another study, on T cells in Graves' hyperthyroidism and ophthalmopathy.

Material: peripheral blood mononuclear cells (PBMCs), obtained at new diagnosis, from a patient treated with antithyroid drugs. Every receptor here comes from a woman aged 18-29 years with Graves disease.

The V call is TRBV29-1, the J call TRBJ1-2; D is possibly TRBD1 (5 bases). V was trimmed by 5 bases and J by 4 bases, leaving 11 bases between them. This CDR3 is built from 12 residues. Germline assignment: CDR1 SQVTM and CDR2 ANQGSEA. The CDR3 is CSVHGGVYGYTF. The CDR3 coding sequence is TGCAGCGTTCACGGGGGGGTCTATGGCTACACCTTC.

The chain carries TRBV19 and TRBJ2-1; TRBD2 might be the D (6 bases). Trimming cost V 2 bases and J 10 bases, with 12 bases left between them. The CDR3 is 13 amino acids. Germline V gene lookup returns CDR1 LNHDA and CDR2 SQIVND (reference sequence). The CDR3 nucleotides read TGTGCCAGTAGTATAAGTGGGGACTCCGAGCAGTTCTTC. Protein product: CASSISGDSEQFF.

The chain combines TRBV12-3 or TRBV12-4 with TRBJ2-1, with TRBD2 matching over 12 bases. With V trimmed by 5 bases and J by 7 bases, 9 bases remained unmatched. This CDR3 region has 16 residues. As DNA, the CDR3 is TGTGCCAGCAGTGCCCCCACTAGCGGGGGGTGGAATGAGCAGTTCTTC. Translation gives CASSAPTSGGWNEQFF.

This clonotype came up many times. This rearrangement joins TRBV7-9 to TRBJ2-5, with a possible D match to TRBD1 (6 bases). The CDR3 has 15 residues. Germline CDR1 and CDR2: SEHNR and FQNEAQ (reference sequence). Trimming shortened V by 5 bases and J by 5 bases, and 18 bases separated the two germline ends. CDR3 bases: TGTGCCAGCAGCGATCGACAGGCTTATGGGGAGACCCAGTACTTC. Protein product: CASSDRQAYGETQYF. The full variable domain, rest sourced from reference TRBV7-9 and TRBJ2-5, is DTGVSQNPRHKITKRGQNVTFRCDPISEHNRLYWYRQTLGQGPEFLTYFQNEAQLEKSRLLSDRFSAERPKGSFSTLEIQRTEQGDSAMYLCASSDRQAYGETQYFGPGTRLLVL.

This clonotype was recorded at least ten times. The chain combines TRBV29-1 with TRBJ2-1, with D perhaps TRBD1 or TRBD2 (5 bases each). The CDR3 has 13 amino acids. Deletions cut 5 bases from V and 4 bases from J, with 12 bases between. Germline CDR1 SQVTM, CDR2 ANQGSEA. CDR3 bases: TGCAGCGTTAAGCGGTGGGGGTACAATGAGCAGTTCTTC. Translated, it gives CSVKRWGYNEQFF.

Many counts were recorded for this clonotype. The chain recombines TRBV10-3 with TRBJ1-6; no reliable D call. Germline loops: CDR1 ENHRY, CDR2 SYGVKD. Trimming removed 8 bases at V and 2 bases at J, with 10 bases between. The CDR3 consists of 14 residues. The CDR3 sequence: CAIGFNPYNSPLHF. Written as DNA, the CDR3 is TGTGCCATCGGATTTAACCCCTATAATTCACCCCTCCACTTT.

Many counts were recorded for this clonotype. V and J are TRBV20-1 and TRBJ1-4; 10 bases align to TRBD1. After removal of 5 bases from V and 6 bases from J, the junction contained 3 bases not matched to a gene. CDR3 length equals 13 residues. Germline lookup yields CDR1 DFQATT and CDR2 SNEGSKA (reference sequence). CDR3 in DNA: TGCAGTGCTCGGGGGACAGGGGATGAAAAACTGTTTTTT. This sequence encodes CSARGTGDEKLFF.

At least ten counts were recorded for this clonotype. The chain carries TRBV12-3 or TRBV12-4 and TRBJ2-3; D is unclear. Trimming stripped 6 bases from V and 1 base from J, with 5 bases between. The CDR3 is made up of 12 amino acids. This CDR3 reads CASRARTDTQYF. CDR3 nucleotides: TGTGCCAGCAGGGCACGCACAGATACGCAGTATTTT.

This clonotype was found many times. The rearrangement uses TRBV6-1 and TRBJ1-1; D perhaps matches TRBD1 (5 bases). CDR1 and CDR2 from the germline V gene are MNHNS and SASEGT. Trimming pared 6 bases from V and 1 base from J, leaving 15 bases between. The CDR3 totals 15 residues. CDR3 protein: CASSLTGGWNTEAFF. CDR3 DNA: TGTGCCAGCAGCCTAACTGGGGGTTGGAACACTGAAGCTTTCTTT.

Concerning this clonotype: Being one base from a much bigger clone, this may be a read error. The chain recombines TRBV6-2 or TRBV6-3 with TRBJ2-3; 10 bases are a match to TRBD2. The CDR3 sequence is 19 residues long. In germline, CDR1 is MNHEY, CDR2 SVGEGT. The CDR3 is CASSYSRASGGSSTDAQYF. Written as DNA, the CDR3 is TGTGCCAGCAGTTACTCGAGGGCTAGCGGGGGATCTAGCACAGATGCGCAGTATTTT.

This clonotype was seen many times. The chain recombines TRBV7-9 with TRBJ2-5; TRBD2 aligns across 7 bases. CDR1 is SEHNR, CDR2 FQNEAQ, per germline (reference sequence). Germline trimming cut 5 bases from V and 2 bases from J; bases unmatched to any gene: 14. CDR3 length: 17 residues. CDR3 loop: CASSPRLAGTGQETQYF. For the CDR3, the DNA is TGTGCCAGCAGCCCGAGACTAGCCGGGACGGGTCAAGAGACCCAGTACTTC.

The table lists this clonotype with a few counts. The CDR3 sequence is CASSIMGSSNQPQHF. CDR3 DNA sequence: TGTGCCAGTAGTATAATGGGAAGTAGCAATCAGCCCCAGCATTTT. This chain joins TRBV19 and TRBJ1-5; the D is unclear. Germline assignment: CDR1 LNHDA and CDR2 SQIVND (reference sequence). This CDR3 spans 15 amino acids. V was trimmed by 2 bases and J by 0 bases, leaving 8 bases between them.

Details on this clonotype: A much larger clone lies one base from this, so it may be a read error. This sequence joins TRBV28 and TRBJ2-6, with D unresolved. V shed 4 bases and J shed 6 bases, with 10 bases lying between them. Germline CDR1 MDHEN, CDR2 SYDVKM. The CDR3 runs 14 residues. The chain's CDR3 is CASSSWGQANVLTF. DNA for the CDR3: TGTGCCAGCAGTTCGTGGGGTCAGGCCAACGTCCTGACTTTC. The entire variable domain, with the rest obtained from reference TRBV28 and TRBJ2-6, is as follows: DVKVTQSSRYLVKRTGEKVFLECVQDMDHENMFWYRQDPGLGLRLIYFSYDVKMKEKGDIPEGYSVSREKKERFSLILESASTNQTSMYLCASSSWGQANVLTFGAGSRLTVL.

This clonotype was observed at least ten times. The rearrangement links TRBV7-9 to TRBJ2-5, with 10 bases aligning to TRBD1. The CDR3 sequence is 15 residues long. The germline gives CDR1 SEHNR, CDR2 FQNEAQ (reference sequence). After removal of 2 bases from V and 1 base from J, the junction contained 1 base not matched to a gene. The CDR3 sequence is CASSLRQGAQETQYF. The CDR3 DNA reads TGTGCCAGCAGCTTAAGACAGGGGGCCCAAGAGACCCAGTACTTC.

This clonotype was detected many times. V is TRBV18 and J is TRBJ2-1; D perhaps matches TRBD1 (6 bases). Trimming removed 3 bases at V and 9 bases at J, with 12 bases between. This CDR3 is 13 amino acids long. Germline-derived CDR1 and CDR2 are KGHSH and LQKENI. The CDR3 region is CASSPGTMGEQFF. The CDR3 coding sequence is TGTGCCAGCTCACCTGGGACAATGGGTGAGCAGTTCTTC. Drawing the rest from reference TRBV18 and TRBJ2-1, the complete variable domain is NAGVMQNPRHLVRRRGQEARLRCSPMKGHSHVYWYRQLPEEGLKFMVYLQKENIIDESGMPKERFSAEFPKEGPSILRIQQVVRGDSAAYFCASSPGTMGEQFFGPGTRLTVL.

This clonotype was seen ten or more times. The chain couples TRBV5-5 to TRBJ2-3, with D perhaps matching TRBD2 (6 bases). CDR3 size: 14 residues. Germline-derived CDR1 and CDR2 are SGHKS and YYEKEE (reference sequence). V dropped 4 bases and J dropped 7 bases, with 16 bases sitting between them. The CDR3 here is CASSQTSILNTQYF. CDR3 DNA sequence: TGTGCCAGCAGCCAGACTAGTATCTTGAATACGCAGTATTTT.

This clonotype was found many times. V usage is TRBV18 and J usage is TRBJ2-1; D possibly corresponds to TRBD2 (5 bases). CDR3 size: 16 residues. Germline assignment: CDR1 KGHSH and CDR2 LQKENI. V was trimmed by 6 bases and J by 8 bases, leaving 23 bases between them. The CDR3, as DNA: TGTGCCAGCTCCCCTCCGATTATAGCGATGTACGATGAGCAGTTCTTC. The encoded protein is CASSPPIIAMYDEQFF.

There are many counts of this clonotype. The V gene is TRBV18, the J gene TRBJ2-1; 7 bases are shared with TRBD2. The germline CDR1 and CDR2 sequences are KGHSH and LQKENI. This CDR3 comprises 15 residues. V trimming: 6 bases; J trimming: 3 bases; junction bases outside the gene matches: 8. The DNA of the CDR3 is TGTGCCAGCTCCCTGACTAGCTCAGACTACAATGAGCAGTTCTTC. It codes for CASSLTSSDYNEQFF.

The sample holds many counts of this clonotype. This chain connects TRBV20-1 to TRBJ2-1; D gene ambiguous. CDR1 and CDR2 (germline): DFQATT, SNEGSKA (reference sequence). The CDR3 runs 15 residues. Deletions cut 0 bases from V and 0 bases from J, with 9 bases between. In DNA, the CDR3 is TGCAGTGCTAGAGAGCCGACGAGCTCCTACAATGAGCAGTTCTTC. Translating gives CSAREPTSSYNEQFF.

The CDR3 bases are TGTGCCATCAGTGGCGTCACCGGGGAGCTGTTTTTT. It yields the protein CAISGVTGELFF. The chain uses TRBV10-3 and TRBJ2-2, with D uncertain. The CDR3 loop spans 12 amino acids. Between the trimmed V and J ends, which lost 4 bases and 4 bases, there was a span of 4 bases. Germline lookup yields CDR1 ENHRY and CDR2 SYGVKD.

This clonotype was counted only a few times. The chain carries TRBV12-3 or TRBV12-4 and TRBJ1-3; D unclear. This CDR3 is built from 15 residues. V lost 3 bases and J lost 7, with 16 bases in between. This chain's CDR3 is CASSFEGQGRNTIYF. CDR3 in DNA: TGTGCCAGCAGTTTTGAAGGGCAAGGGAGGAACACCATATATTTT.

This clonotype was seen repeatedly, ten times or more. This chain uses TRBV28 with TRBJ2-1; tentatively, D is TRBD1 (6 bases). Trimming shortened V by 6 bases and J by 2 bases, and 23 bases separated the two germline ends. In germline, CDR1 is MDHEN, CDR2 SYDVKM. The CDR3 covers 18 residues. The chain's CDR3 is CASSPDSVATATYNEQFF. Here the CDR3 DNA reads TGTGCCAGCAGCCCGGACAGTGTGGCGACGGCGACCTACAATGAGCAGTTCTTC.

This clonotype was counted a few times. A single base separates this from a much larger clone, so it may be a read error. The V gene is TRBV13, the J gene TRBJ2-1; D is possibly TRBD1 (6 bases). This CDR3 is 17 amino acids long. Germline V gives CDR1 PRHDT, CDR2 FYEKMQ (reference sequence). Written as DNA, the CDR3 is TGTGCCAGCAGCTTCCTCAGGGGCCCCAACTCCTACACTGAGCAGTTCTTC. Protein product: CASSFLRGPNSYTEQFF.

CDR3 nucleotide sequence: TGTGCCAGCATGCGAGCTCTGAACACTGAAGCTTTCTTT. It is translated as CASMRALNTEAFF. V gene TRBV6-1 combines with J gene TRBJ1-1; D remains unclear. V was cut by 7 bases and J by 0 bases, with 9 bases left in between. Germline assignment: CDR1 MNHNS and CDR2 SASEGT. The CDR3 runs 13 residues.

This clonotype occurred many times. The chain combines TRBV6-1 with TRBJ2-7; 13 positions agree with TRBD2. With 5 bases clipped from V and 5 bases from J, the junction kept 9 bases outside the gene matches. The CDR3 length is 16 residues. Germline values: CDR1 MNHNS, CDR2 SASEGT. The CDR3 coding sequence is TGTGCCAGCAGTCCCCACGGACTAGCGGGAGTTCACGAGCAGTACTTC. Translation: CASSPHGLAGVHEQYF.

This clonotype was found many times. The gene calls are TRBV6-1 and TRBJ1-5; 7 bases are a match to TRBD1. The V gene end was trimmed by 6 bases and the J gene end by 3 bases; junction bases not matched to a gene: 17. The CDR3 covers 18 residues. Germline CDR1 is MNHNS and CDR2 is SASEGT. In DNA form, the CDR3 reads TGTGCCAGCAGCCCATCATTGACAGGGATCGTCGCCAATCAGCCCCAGCATTTT. Its protein product is CASSPSLTGIVANQPQHF.